The source of this T cell receptor beta chain is a study of CD8 T cells in Susac syndrome. Sequencing of TCR beta was undertaken in CD8+ and CD4+ T cells derived from blood. RNA amounts of about 0.5 to 1 ug underwent reverse transcription with random hexamers. From the immunoSEQ multiplex PCR reads, TCRdb called clonotypes with MiXCR, one entry per CDR3 protein. The sample contains some 180,000 distinct CDR3 sequences, 85% to 95% of which appear only once. The CDR3 spans 17 residues. CDR1 and CDR2 (germline): LGHDT, YNNKEL (reference sequence). Deletions cut 1 base from V and 0 bases from J, with 15 bases between.

Specimen: CD4+ T cells from PBMCs. V gene TRBV3-1 combines with J gene TRBJ1-2; TRBD1 might be the D (5 bases). The TCR sequence derives from a human donor with Susac syndrome. The CDR3 DNA sequence: TGTGCCAGCAGCCAAGCCCCTCCCAGGGCGGCTAACTATGGCTACACCTTC. Translation: CASSQAPPRAANYGYTF.